These T cell receptor beta chains were read from a single sample in a study of a mutant IDH1 vaccine in newly diagnosed glioma. Their antigen targets remain unknown. Profiled with immunoSEQ multiplex PCR; TCRdb holds only in-frame clones, not every one. Among nearly 35,000 clones listed, roughly 80% were seen once. Here the sequenced sample was PBMCs, taken from a glioma patient whose treatment included an IDH1 peptide vaccine. All receptors come from a man aged 25 to 45 with glioma. Each CDR3 is given with its conserved first and last residue. The D gene is left open where the match is weak. The listing skips clone size in some rows; elsewhere it reads once, few, many or a size class.

d_call	v_call	j_call	cdr3_length	clone_size	cdr3_nt	cdr3_aa
TRBD1	TRBV19	TRBJ2-2	17	NA	TGTGCCAGCTTTGGCCCCGGGACAGGGAGGGACACCGGGGAGCTGTTTTTT	CASFGPGTGRDTGELFF
TRBD2	TRBV6-5	TRBJ2-3	13	NA	TGTGCCAGCAGGAGCGGGAGTTATGATACGCAGTATTTT	CASRSGSYDTQYF
NA	TRBV19	TRBJ1-6	19	NA	TGTGCCAGTAGTATAGCCGGGACATCCTTCAGCTCCTATAATTCACCCCTCCACTTT	CASSIAGTSFSSYNSPLHF
TRBD2	TRBV6-5	TRBJ2-7	14	NA	TGTGCCAGCAGTTACTCCCGGCGGACTAGCGAGCAGTACTTC	CASSYSRRTSEQYF
NA	TRBV10-3	TRBJ2-7	13	NA	TGTGCCATCAGCCCCGGGGAGTCCTACGAGCAGTACTTC	CAISPGESYEQYF
NA	TRBV2	TRBJ2-1	16	few	TGTGCCAGCAGTGAGCGGGGGCTCCTGGGATACAATGAGCAGTTCTTC	CASSERGLLGYNEQFF
TRBD1	TRBV11-2	TRBJ2-7	14	NA	TGTGCCAGCAGTCCTCCGGGACAGGGTTACGAGCAGTACTTC	CASSPPGQGYEQYF
TRBD1	TRBV5-4	TRBJ2-7	13	NA	TGTGCCAGCAGCCACGGACAGGATTACGAGCAGTACTTC	CASSHGQDYEQYF
NA	TRBV19	TRBJ2-7	12	NA	TGTGCCAGCGGCGGGACAGACTACGAGCAGTACTTC	CASGGTDYEQYF
TRBD2	TRBV5-6	TRBJ2-3	15	NA	TGTGCCAGCAGCCCTAGCGGGGGAGTTCCAGATACGCAGTATTTT	CASSPSGGVPDTQYF
NA	TRBV7-6	TRBJ1-3	15	once	TGTGCCAGCAGCTTAAGGGGCGGCGGGGGAAACACCATATATTTT	CASSLRGGGGNTIYF
NA	TRBV10-2	TRBJ2-5	12	NA	TGCGCCAGCAGTGAGTCCCTAGAGACCCAGTACTTC	CASSESLETQYF
NA	TRBV25-1	TRBJ2-1	17	NA	TGTGCCAGCAGTGACACGGGGCAAGGGTCATATTACAATGAGCAGTTCTTC	CASSDTGQGSYYNEQFF
NA	TRBV4-2	TRBJ1-3	16	few	TGTGCCAGCAGCCAAATTTTCAGTGTCTCTGGAAACACCATATATTTT	CASSQIFSVSGNTIYF
NA	TRBV30	TRBJ1-5	13	NA	TGTGCCTGGAGTTTGAAGGGGGATCAGCCCCAGCATTTT	CAWSLKGDQPQHF
TRBD2	TRBV6-1	TRBJ2-1	15	NA	TGTGCCAGCGGGTTTGGACTAGCGGCCTACAATGAGCAGTTCTTC	CASGFGLAAYNEQFF
NA	TRBV14	TRBJ1-6	16	NA	TGTGCCAGCAGCCAAGATAGAGGGGCCTATAATTCACCCCTCCACTTT	CASSQDRGAYNSPLHF
NA	TRBV5-1	TRBJ2-1	13	NA	TGCGCCAGCAGCTTGGGCCCCTACAATGAGCAGTTCTTC	CASSLGPYNEQFF
NA	TRBV6-5	TRBJ1-1	14	NA	TGTGCCAGCAGTTCACAGGGTAGTGGCACTGAAGCTTTCTTT	CASSSQGSGTEAFF
TRBD2	TRBV6-6	TRBJ2-3	16	NA	TGTGCCAGCAGTTACAAGGGAGGGCCCCGCACAGATACGCAGTATTTT	CASSYKGGPRTDTQYF
NA	TRBV30	TRBJ2-7	14	few	TGTGCCTGGAACAGACAGTCCCTGGACTACGAGCAGTACTTC	CAWNRQSLDYEQYF
NA	TRBV5-4	TRBJ2-5	11	NA	TGTGCCAGCAGCTACAAAGAGACCCAGTACTTC	CASSYKETQYF
TRBD1	TRBV6-1	TRBJ1-1	16	once	TGTGCCAGCAGTGAAAGGGTAGGGACAGGGCACACTGAAGCTTTCTTT	CASSERVGTGHTEAFF
NA	TRBV9	TRBJ1-1	13	NA	TGTGCCAGCAGCGTAGCTGTGGGGGGCGAAGCTTTCTTT	CASSVAVGGEAFF
TRBD2	TRBV6-1	TRBJ2-7	17	NA	TGTGCCAGCAGTGAAGCCGGACTAGCGGGGGCACTGTACGAGCAGTACTTC	CASSEAGLAGALYEQYF
NA	TRBV9	TRBJ2-7	13	NA	TGTGCCAGCAGCGCCGGGCGAGAGGGGGAGCAGTACTTC	CASSAGREGEQYF
NA	TRBV4-1	TRBJ2-4	16	NA	TGCGCCAGCAGCCAAGATCTCATCCAAGCCAAAAACATTCAGTACTTC	CASSQDLIQAKNIQYF
NA	TRBV7-2	TRBJ1-1	14	NA	TGTGCCAGCAGCTTAGGGTGGGGGAACACTGAAGCTTTCTTT	CASSLGWGNTEAFF
NA	TRBV6-5	TRBJ1-4	13	NA	TGTGCCAGCAGTTATGACAGCAATGAAAAACTGTTTTTT	CASSYDSNEKLFF
NA	TRBV6-6	TRBJ2-3	15	NA	TGTGCCAGCAGTTACGACAGCGGGCACACAGATACGCAGTATTTT	CASSYDSGHTDTQYF
NA	TRBV5-6	TRBJ1-4	13	few	TGTGCCAGCAGCTTATCCCCGAATGAAAAACTGTTTTTT	CASSLSPNEKLFF
TRBD1	TRBV27	TRBJ2-7	14	few	TGTGCCAGCAGTCGCCGGGACAGGGCAGCCGAGCAGTACTTC	CASSRRDRAAEQYF
TRBD1	TRBV7-8	TRBJ1-1	17	few	TGTGCCAGCAGCGTCCGGGACAGCATTTTCTTGAACACTGAAGCTTTCTTT	CASSVRDSIFLNTEAFF
NA	TRBV18	TRBJ2-7	16	NA	TGTGCCAGCTCACCAGCCCAGCGGGCATCTAGAAACGAGCAGTACTTC	CASSPAQRASRNEQYF
TRBD2	TRBV15	TRBJ2-2	14	NA	TGTGCCACCAGCAGTACGGGGGGGTCGGGGGAGCTGTTTTTT	CATSSTGGSGELFF
NA	TRBV19	TRBJ1-6	15	NA	TGTGCCAGTAGTTCAGCGACGAAAGGGAATTCACCCCTCCACTTT	CASSSATKGNSPLHF
NA	TRBV5-6	TRBJ1-3	14	NA	TGTGCCAGCAGCTTGGTGACGGCGGATGACACCATATATTTT	CASSLVTADDTIYF
TRBD2	TRBV2	TRBJ2-1	17	NA	TGTGCCAGCACCTCGGACGGGGGACTAGCGGGGCGCAATGAGCAGTTCTTC	CASTSDGGLAGRNEQFF
TRBD2	TRBV29-1	TRBJ2-3	16	NA	TGCAGCGTTCTGGGACTAGCGGGGGGGAGCACAGATACGCAGTATTTT	CSVLGLAGGSTDTQYF
NA	TRBV7-3	TRBJ1-1	13	NA	TGTGCCAGCAGCCTGAACACCGGCAATGAAGCTTTCTTT	CASSLNTGNEAFF
NA	TRBV5-4	TRBJ2-1	14	NA	TGTGCCAGCAGCCCTTGGGGGGACTACAATGAGCAGTTCTTC	CASSPWGDYNEQFF
NA	TRBV6-6	TRBJ1-3	15	NA	TGTGCCAGCAGCCCTACAGGGCTGGCTGGAAACACCATATATTTT	CASSPTGLAGNTIYF
NA	TRBV7-9	TRBJ2-1	13	NA	TGTGCCAGCAGCCCGCGACAGTCAAATGAGCAGTTCTTC	CASSPRQSNEQFF
NA	TRBV30	TRBJ1-2	13	NA	TGTGCCTGGAGCTCCCGGACTCCCTATGGCTACACCTTC	CAWSSRTPYGYTF
TRBD1	TRBV29-1	TRBJ2-5	14	NA	TGCAGCGTTTTTAGACAGGGGGCCCAAGAGACCCAGTACTTC	CSVFRQGAQETQYF